The 20 T cell receptor beta chains below come from one sample, sequenced in a study of response to subunit inactivated influenza vaccine. TCRdb analysed the RT-PCR reads with MiXCR anew, one entry per CDR3 protein. The sample shows roughly 790,000 distinct CDR3 sequences, 21% of them seen only once. The material sequenced was PBMCs from blood, taken 5 to 6 days after vaccination. The receptors were gathered from a man aged 50-59 years who received an inactivated influenza vaccine.

This clonotype was observed a handful of times. This chain uses TRBV4-3 with TRBJ2-1; D unclear. Trimming removed 2 bases from V and 2 bases from J, with 13 bases in between. Germline CDR1 and CDR2: LGHNA and YSLEER. This CDR3 contains 16 residues. DNA for the CDR3: TGCGCCAGCAGCCAAAACTCGCGCGGTACCTACAATGAGCAGTTCTTC. Translation: CASSQNSRGTYNEQFF.

At least ten counts were recorded for this clonotype. The chain links TRBV4-3 to TRBJ1-1; no clear D. The CDR3 is 14 residues long. V was pared by 0 bases and J by 0 bases, with 5 bases between. From germline, CDR1 is LGHNA and CDR2 YSLEER. For the CDR3, the DNA is TGCGCCAGCAGCCAAGATTTACTGAACACTGAAGCTTTCTTT. It yields the protein CASSQDLLNTEAFF.

This sequence joins TRBV20-1 and TRBJ1-4, with a possible D match to TRBD1 (6 bases). V was cut by 0 bases and J by 6 bases, with 14 bases left in between. The CDR3 contains 15 residues. Germline V lookup: CDR1 DFQATT, CDR2 SNEGSKA (reference sequence). The CDR3 DNA sequence: TGCAGTGCTAGAGATCAGGTGGGGGGCGATGAAAAACTGTTTTTT. Translating it yields CSARDQVGGDEKLFF.

This clonotype has only a few counts. The rearrangement links TRBV20-1 to TRBJ1-2; D is uncertain. The germline V gene has CDR1 DFQATT and CDR2 SNEGSKA (reference sequence). The CDR3 consists of 13 residues. With 0 bases removed from V and 3 bases from J, the gap between germline ends came to 8 bases. The CDR3 DNA reads TGCAGTGCTAGAGACGGGTACGACTATGGCTACACCTTC. Protein sequence: CSARDGYDYGYTF.

The genes are TRBV6-2 or TRBV6-3 and TRBJ2-1, with 11 bases matching TRBD2. The germline V gene encodes CDR1 MNHEY and CDR2 SVGEGT. The CDR3 is 17 residues long. V shed 7 bases, J shed 0 bases, and the junction held 8 bases outside the gene matches. The CDR3 nucleotides are TGTGCCAGCATGAGGACTAGCGGGTCTCTCTCCTACAATGAGCAGTTCTTC. Amino acid sequence: CASMRTSGSLSYNEQFF.

There are a few counts of this clonotype. The chain combines TRBV7-6 with TRBJ2-2; D might be TRBD1 (5 bases). Germline CDR1 reads SGHVS; CDR2 reads FNYEAQ. V lost 5 bases to trimming and J lost 7 bases, with 11 bases between them. There are 13 residues in the CDR3. This CDR3 is CASSGWGHGELFF. The CDR3 bases are TGTGCCAGCAGCGGGTGGGGCCACGGGGAGCTGTTTTTT.

The V gene is TRBV12-3 or TRBV12-4, the J gene TRBJ2-7; 12 bases are a match to TRBD2. This CDR3 is 15 amino acids long. With V trimmed by 6 bases and J by 2 bases, 5 bases remained unmatched. CDR3 sequence reads: CASSSSGGATYEQYF. The DNA for the CDR3 is TGTGCCAGCAGCTCTAGCGGGGGGGCAACCTACGAGCAGTACTTC.

The chain carries TRBV6-2 or TRBV6-3 and TRBJ2-1; D gene ambiguous. V was clipped by 9 bases and J by 9 bases, with 12 bases between them. The CDR3 sequence is 11 residues long. The germline V gene encodes CDR1 MNHEY and CDR2 SVGEGT. The CDR3, as DNA: TGTGCCAGTCAATCAGTAAGTGAGCAGTTCTTC. It yields the protein CASQSVSEQFF.

This clonotype was seen only a few times. The chain combines TRBV20-1 with TRBJ2-7; 9 nucleotides agree with TRBD1. J was trimmed by 3 bases and V by 6 bases; bases with no gene match: 6. CDR3 size: 13 residues. CDR1 and CDR2 from the germline V gene are DFQATT and SNEGSKA (reference sequence). The CDR3 protein is CSALSGQGYEQYF. CDR3 nucleotide sequence: TGCAGTGCCCTTTCGGGACAGGGCTACGAGCAGTACTTC.

This clonotype has more than one count but fewer than ten. CDR3 DNA sequence: TGTGCCAGCTCACCACGGTGGGAGTCGAGCAATCAGCCCCAGCATTTT. It yields the protein CASSPRWESSNQPQHF. J is TRBJ1-5 and V is TRBV18; D is ambiguous. V dropped 1 base and J dropped 1 base, with 11 bases sitting between them. CDR3 length: 16 residues. Germline CDR1 reads KGHSH; CDR2 reads LQKENI.

The chain links TRBV20-1 to TRBJ1-5, with a possible D match to TRBD1 (5 bases). The length of the CDR3 is 15 residues. V was clipped by 0 bases and J by 3 bases, with 12 bases between them. The germline CDR1 and CDR2 sequences are DFQATT and SNEGSKA (reference sequence). For the CDR3, the DNA is TGCAGTGCTAGAGAACGGGGCAGCTTCAATCAGCCCCAGCATTTT. Amino acid sequence: CSARERGSFNQPQHF.

The chain employs TRBV11-2 and TRBJ1-1; 12 nucleotides align to TRBD1. The CDR3 covers 16 residues. Germline V gene lookup returns CDR1 SGHAT and CDR2 FQNNGV. J gave up 4 bases and V 4 bases, and 7 bases lay outside the gene matches. In nucleotides, the CDR3 is TGTGCCAGCAGCTCCGGGGACAGGGGGCGAAGCACTGAAGCTTTCTTT. Translated, it gives CASSSGDRGRSTEAFF.

The chain combines TRBV20-1 with TRBJ2-3, with 12 bases lining up with TRBD2. There are 13 residues in the CDR3. Germline V CDR1 and CDR2: DFQATT, SNEGSKA (reference sequence). CDR3 loop: CTGLAGITDTQYF. In DNA form, the CDR3 reads TGCACTGGACTAGCGGGGATCACAGATACGCAGTATTTT.

The genes are TRBV6-5 and TRBJ2-1, with D possibly TRBD2 on 5 matching bases. Trimming pared 8 bases from V and 3 bases from J, leaving 17 bases between. This CDR3 has 15 residues. CDR1 and CDR2 from the germline V gene are MNHEY and SVGAGI. The chain's CDR3 is CASVAGAPRYNEQFF. The DNA of the CDR3 is TGTGCCAGCGTTGCGGGTGCCCCGCGCTACAATGAGCAGTTCTTC.

V is TRBV20-1 and J is TRBJ2-3; TRBD2 matches at 12 bases. V shed 6 bases and J 2 bases; nucleotides not matched to a gene: 9. CDR1 and CDR2 from the germline V gene are DFQATT and SNEGSKA (reference sequence). The CDR3 totals 16 residues. CDR3 sequence: CSAPRLAGDYTDTQYF. CDR3 in DNA: TGCAGTGCGCCACGACTAGCGGGGGACTACACAGATACGCAGTATTTT.

This clonotype was seen a single time. The chain couples TRBV5-6 to TRBJ2-1, with unresolved D. V lost 3 bases to trimming and J lost 3 bases, with 22 bases between them. The CDR3 is made up of 18 amino acids. Germline V gene sequence: CDR1 SGHDT, CDR2 YYEEEE. The CDR3 loop reads CASSSGSRKNYDYNEQFF. CDR3 nucleotides: TGTGCCAGCAGCTCCGGGTCGCGGAAGAACTATGACTACAATGAGCAGTTCTTC.

This rearrangement joins TRBV7-8 to TRBJ2-1; D is unresolved. Germline-derived CDR1 and CDR2 are SGHVS and FQNEAQ. The CDR3 extends over 14 amino acids. The V end was cut by 7 bases, the J end by 3 bases, with 13 bases between. This CDR3 reads CASTISRSYNEQFF. CDR3 nucleotide sequence: TGTGCCAGCACCATATCCCGAAGCTACAATGAGCAGTTCTTC.

The chain has TRBV6-1 and TRBJ2-3, with D possibly called TRBD1 or TRBD2 (5 bases each). The CDR3 spans 15 residues. The ends were cut back, 6 bases at V and 2 bases at J, with 15 bases in the middle. The germline V gene encodes CDR1 MNHNS and CDR2 SASEGT. CDR3 sequence: CASRFRDLPTDTQYF. The DNA for the CDR3 is TGTGCCAGCAGATTTCGGGACCTCCCCACAGATACGCAGTATTTT.

The rearrangement links TRBV2 to TRBJ1-1; the D gene is possibly TRBD1 (6 bases). CDR1 is SNHLY, CDR2 FYNNEI, per germline. CDR3 length equals 13 residues. The germline V and J ends were trimmed by 10 bases and 2 bases, with 14 bases remaining between them. The CDR3 sequence is CATLWGPNTEAFF. DNA of the CDR3: TGTGCCACCCTATGGGGGCCCAACACTGAAGCTTTCTTT.

The V gene is TRBV27, the J gene TRBJ1-4; D is perhaps TRBD1 (6 bases). From germline, CDR1 is MNHEY and CDR2 SMNVEV (reference sequence). V lost 3 bases, J lost 2 bases, and 22 bases lay in between. The CDR3 runs 19 residues. The CDR3 reads CASSLGTIRGGATNEKLFF. The CDR3 DNA reads TGTGCCAGCAGTTTGGGGACAATTCGCGGGGGGGCTACTAATGAAAAACTGTTTTTT.